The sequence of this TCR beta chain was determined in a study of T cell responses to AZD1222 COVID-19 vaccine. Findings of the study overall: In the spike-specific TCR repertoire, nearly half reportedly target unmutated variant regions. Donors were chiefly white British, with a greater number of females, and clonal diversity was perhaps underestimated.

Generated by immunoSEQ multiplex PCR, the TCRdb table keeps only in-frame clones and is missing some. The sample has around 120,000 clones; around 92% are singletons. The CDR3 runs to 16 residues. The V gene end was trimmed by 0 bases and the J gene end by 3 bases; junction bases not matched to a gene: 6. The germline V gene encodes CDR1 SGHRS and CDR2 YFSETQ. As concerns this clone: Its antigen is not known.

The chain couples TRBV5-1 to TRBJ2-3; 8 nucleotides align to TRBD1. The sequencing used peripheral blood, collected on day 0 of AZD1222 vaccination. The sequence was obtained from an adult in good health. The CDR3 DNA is TGCGCCAGCAGCTTGGCCATCGGACAGGGAACAGATACGCAGTATTTT. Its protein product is CASSLAIGQGTDTQYF.